The table lists the clone carrying this T cell receptor (beta chain) with a few counts. These data belong to a study of PD-L1 blockade in urothelial cancer. Looking at the study overall: Male sex and bladder-origin urothelial cancer characterized most of the roughly 29 patients.

Germline V gene lookup returns CDR1 GTSNPN and CDR2 SVGIG (reference sequence). V trimming: 5 bases; J trimming: 4 bases; junction bases outside the gene matches: 2. The CDR3 has 13 residues. A spike-in of synthetic TCR analog templates was added to each PCR. Only in-frame clones appear in the TCRdb table, and some are missing; sequencing was by immunoSEQ multiplex PCR. This sample has tens of thousands of clones, with 88% found just once. The time point was: pretreatment peripheral blood. This specimen consisted of PBMCs, obtained around atezolizumab (anti-PD-L1) treatment. The chain is built from TRBV30 and TRBJ1-5, with 10 bases fitting TRBD1. This clonotype was obtained from a donor aged 40 or older with urothelial cancer. CDR3 sequence (DNA): TGTGCCTGGGACAGGGGGCCGAATCAGCCCCAGCATTTT. Translation gives CAWDRGPNQPQHF.